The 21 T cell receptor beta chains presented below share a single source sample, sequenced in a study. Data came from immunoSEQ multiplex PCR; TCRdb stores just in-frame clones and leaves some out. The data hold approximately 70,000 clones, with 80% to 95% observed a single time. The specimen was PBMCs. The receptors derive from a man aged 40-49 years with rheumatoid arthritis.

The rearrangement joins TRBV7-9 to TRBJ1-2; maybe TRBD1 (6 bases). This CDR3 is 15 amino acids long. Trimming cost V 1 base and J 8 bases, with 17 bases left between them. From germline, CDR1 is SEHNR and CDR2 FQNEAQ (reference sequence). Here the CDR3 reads CASSLDRDFIGGYTF. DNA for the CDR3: TGTGCCAGCAGCTTAGACAGGGACTTCATTGGGGGCTACACCTTC.

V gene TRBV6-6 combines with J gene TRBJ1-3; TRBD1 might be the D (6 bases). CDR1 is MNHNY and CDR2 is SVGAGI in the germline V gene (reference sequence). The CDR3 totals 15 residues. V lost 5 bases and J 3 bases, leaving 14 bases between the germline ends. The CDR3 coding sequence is TGTGCCAGCAGTCAGACACCGGGACATGGAAACACCATATATTTT. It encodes CASSQTPGHGNTIYF.

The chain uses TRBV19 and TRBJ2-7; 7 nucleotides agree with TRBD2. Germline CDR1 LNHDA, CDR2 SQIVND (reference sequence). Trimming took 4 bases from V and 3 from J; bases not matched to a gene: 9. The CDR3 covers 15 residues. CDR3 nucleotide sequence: TGTGCCAGTAGTACCTCTAGCGGAGCCATCTACGAGCAGTACTTC. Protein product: CASSTSSGAIYEQYF.

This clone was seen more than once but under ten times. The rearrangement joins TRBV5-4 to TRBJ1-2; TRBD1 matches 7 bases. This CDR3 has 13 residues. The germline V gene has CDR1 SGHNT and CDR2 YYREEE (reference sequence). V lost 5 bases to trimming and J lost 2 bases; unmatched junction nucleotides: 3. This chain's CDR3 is CASRSDRNYGYTF. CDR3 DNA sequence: TGTGCCAGCAGATCGGACAGGAACTATGGCTACACCTTC.

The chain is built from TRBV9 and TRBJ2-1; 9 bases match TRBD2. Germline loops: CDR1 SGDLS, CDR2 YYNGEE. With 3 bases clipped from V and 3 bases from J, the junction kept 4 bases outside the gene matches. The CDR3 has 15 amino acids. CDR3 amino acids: CASSATSGYYNEQFF. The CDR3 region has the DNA TGTGCCAGCAGCGCGACTAGCGGTTACTACAATGAGCAGTTCTTC.

Written as DNA, the CDR3 is TGTGCCAGCAGCCAGGACCCCTACGAGCAGTACTTC. It specifies CASSQDPYEQYF. The chain links TRBV3-1 (or the pseudogene TRBV3-2) to TRBJ2-7, with unresolved D. V lost 3 bases and J lost 2, with 5 bases in between. Germline loops: CDR1 LGHDT, CDR2 YNNKEL (reference sequence). The CDR3 contains 12 residues.

The CDR3 is CASSQDFQGGTEAFF. For the CDR3, the DNA is TGTGCCAGCAGCCAAGATTTCCAGGGAGGTACTGAAGCTTTCTTT. V and J are TRBV3-1 (or the pseudogene TRBV3-2) and TRBJ1-1, with D possibly being TRBD1 (5 bases). The CDR3 length is 15 residues. Trimming removed 0 bases from V and 5 bases from J, with 13 bases in between. Germline values: CDR1 LGHDT, CDR2 YNNKEL (reference sequence).

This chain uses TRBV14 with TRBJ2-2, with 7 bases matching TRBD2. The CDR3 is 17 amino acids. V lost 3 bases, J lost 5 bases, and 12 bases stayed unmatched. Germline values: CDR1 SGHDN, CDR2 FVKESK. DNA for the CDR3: TGTGCCAGCAGCCATCTTCTAATGGCTAGCGGAACCGGGGAGCTGTTTTTT. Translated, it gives CASSHLLMASGTGELFF.

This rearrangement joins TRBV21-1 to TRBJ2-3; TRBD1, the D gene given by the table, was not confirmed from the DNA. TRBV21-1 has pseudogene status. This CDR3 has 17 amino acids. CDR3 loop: CASSKDLFRGLTDTQYF. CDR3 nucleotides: TGTGCCAGCAGCAAAGACCTCTTCAGGGGGCTAACAGATACGCAGTATTTT.

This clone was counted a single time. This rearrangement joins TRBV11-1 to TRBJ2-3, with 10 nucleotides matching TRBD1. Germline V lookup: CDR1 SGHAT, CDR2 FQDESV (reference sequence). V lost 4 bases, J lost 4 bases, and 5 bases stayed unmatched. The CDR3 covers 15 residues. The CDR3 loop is CASSSRTGGSDTQYF. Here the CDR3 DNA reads TGTGCCAGCAGCTCCCGGACAGGGGGTTCAGATACGCAGTATTTT.

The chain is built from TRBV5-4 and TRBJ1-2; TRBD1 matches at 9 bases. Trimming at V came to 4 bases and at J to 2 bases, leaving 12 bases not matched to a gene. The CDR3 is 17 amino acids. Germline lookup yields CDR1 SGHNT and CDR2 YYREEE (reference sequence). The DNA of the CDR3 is TGTGCCAGCAGCCCCATCACAGGGGGCGTTCGGAACTATGGCTACACCTTC. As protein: CASSPITGGVRNYGYTF.

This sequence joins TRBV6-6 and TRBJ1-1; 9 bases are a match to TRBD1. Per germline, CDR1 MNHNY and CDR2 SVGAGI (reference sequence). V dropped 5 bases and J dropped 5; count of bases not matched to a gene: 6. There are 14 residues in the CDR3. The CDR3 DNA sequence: TGTGCCAGCAGTCAAGAGACAGGGGGTACTGAAGCTTTCTTT. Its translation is CASSQETGGTEAFF.

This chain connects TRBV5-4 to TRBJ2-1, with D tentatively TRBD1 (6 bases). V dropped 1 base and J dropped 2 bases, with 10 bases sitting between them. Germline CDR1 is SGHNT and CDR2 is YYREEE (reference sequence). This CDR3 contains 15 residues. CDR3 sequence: CASSLSRQAYNEQFF. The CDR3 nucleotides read TGTGCCAGCAGCTTGTCCAGACAGGCCTACAATGAGCAGTTCTTC.

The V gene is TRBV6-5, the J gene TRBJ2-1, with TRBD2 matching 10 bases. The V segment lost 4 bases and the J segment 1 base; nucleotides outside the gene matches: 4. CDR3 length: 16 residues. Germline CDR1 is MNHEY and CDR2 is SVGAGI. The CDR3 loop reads CASSFQRGGSYNEQFF. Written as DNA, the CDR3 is TGTGCCAGCAGTTTCCAGCGGGGGGGATCCTACAATGAGCAGTTCTTC.

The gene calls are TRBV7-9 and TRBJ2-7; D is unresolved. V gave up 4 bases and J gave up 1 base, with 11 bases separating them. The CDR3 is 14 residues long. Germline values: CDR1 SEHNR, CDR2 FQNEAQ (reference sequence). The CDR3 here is CASSSPVISYEQYF. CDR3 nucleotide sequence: TGTGCCAGCAGCTCCCCAGTGATTTCCTACGAGCAGTACTTC.

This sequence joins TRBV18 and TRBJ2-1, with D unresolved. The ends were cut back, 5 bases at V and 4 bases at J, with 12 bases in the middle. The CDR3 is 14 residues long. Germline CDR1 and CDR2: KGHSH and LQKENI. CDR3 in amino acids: CASSKDPIYNEQFF. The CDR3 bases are TGTGCCAGCTCAAAGGATCCAATTTACAATGAGCAGTTCTTC.

CDR3 region: CASSLRGEAFF. CDR3 nucleotides: TGTGCCAGCAGCCTCCGGGGAGAAGCTTTCTTT. The chain uses TRBV27 and TRBJ1-1; D gene ambiguous. The CDR3 is 11 residues long. Per the germline V gene, CDR1 is MNHEY and CDR2 is SMNVEV (reference sequence). V was cut by 6 bases and J by 8 bases, with 10 bases left in between.

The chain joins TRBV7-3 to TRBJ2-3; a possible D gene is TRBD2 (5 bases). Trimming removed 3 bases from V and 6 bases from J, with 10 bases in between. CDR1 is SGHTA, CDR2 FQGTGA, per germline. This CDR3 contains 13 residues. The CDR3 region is CASSFGVRDTQYF. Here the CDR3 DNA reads TGTGCCAGCAGCTTCGGGGTTAGGGATACGCAGTATTTT.

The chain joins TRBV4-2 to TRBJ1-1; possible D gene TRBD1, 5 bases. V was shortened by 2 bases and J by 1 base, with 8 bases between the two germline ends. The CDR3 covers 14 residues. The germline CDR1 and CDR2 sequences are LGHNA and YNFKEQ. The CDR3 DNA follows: TGTGCCAGCAGCCAATCCGACAGGAACACTGAAGCTTTCTTT. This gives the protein CASSQSDRNTEAFF.

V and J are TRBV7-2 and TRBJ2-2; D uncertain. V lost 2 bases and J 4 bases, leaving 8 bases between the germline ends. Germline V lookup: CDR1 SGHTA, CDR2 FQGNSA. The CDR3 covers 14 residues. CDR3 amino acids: CASSLNRPTGELFF. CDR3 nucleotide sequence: TGTGCCAGCAGCTTAAACAGACCCACCGGGGAGCTGTTTTTT.

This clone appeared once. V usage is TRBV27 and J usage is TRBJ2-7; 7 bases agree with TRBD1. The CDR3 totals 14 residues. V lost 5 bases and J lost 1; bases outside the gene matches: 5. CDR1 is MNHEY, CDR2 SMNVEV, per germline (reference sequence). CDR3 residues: CASSNSRGSYEQYF. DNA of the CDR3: TGTGCCAGCAGTAACTCCAGGGGGTCCTACGAGCAGTACTTC.